This T cell receptor beta chain was retrieved from a study of T cell repertoires in cytomegalovirus infection. Study at large: In public TCR beta signatures, there were indications of both CMV infection and matching HLA type. The study's findings and limits: Cumulative public TCR beta family frequency identified carriers of CMV plus the relevant HLA. The study found HLA-C-restricted CMV-specific TCR beta clonotypes dominating the ex vivo response.

MiXCR, applied by TCRdb to the reads, yields one record per CDR3 protein. The repertoire holds 400,000 to 550,000 distinct CDR3 sequences, approximately 10% seen once, with 10% in the top ten. This clonotype was observed many times. Its antigen is not identified. This clonotype originated in a human donor in good health (CMV status not recorded). Some clones in this sample may be carry-over from other donors' samples. Sequenced material: PBMCs.

The CDR3 coding sequence is TGTGCCAGCTCACCACCGTCGGCTTATGGCTACACCTTC. This gives the protein CASSPPSAYGYTF. V and J are TRBV18 and TRBJ1-2; D not resolved. The germline CDR1 and CDR2 sequences are KGHSH and LQKENI. V dropped 0 bases and J dropped 5 bases, with 7 bases sitting between them. The CDR3 length is 13 residues.